The rows below give T cell receptor beta chains drawn from one sample of a study of blood T cell repertoires in COVID-19. The assay was immunoSEQ multiplex PCR, and TCRdb's table has in-frame clones only and misses some. The sample holds over 150,000 clones, 80% to 90% seen once. Sequencing was carried out using peripheral blood. These receptors all come from a human donor in a cohort sampled during active COVID-19. Each CDR3 is given without its conserved first and last residue.

J	V	CDR3
TRBJ1-2	TRBV18	ASSPGYRDGYT
TRBJ2-1	TRBV5-1	ASSTVAGSYNEQF
TRBJ1-5	TRBV12-5	ASGAGGSSNQPQH
TRBJ2-1	TRBV19	ASSMEGLVNEQF
TRBJ2-7	TRBV28	ASSLEGYEQY
TRBJ1-3	TRBV16	ASSQTVSGNTIY
TRBJ2-5	TRBV27	ASSFGGQAQETQY
TRBJ2-5	TRBV5-8	ASRGGRLQETQY
TRBJ2-7	TRBV5-1	ASSRTGGVTGNYYEQY
TRBJ2-7	TRBV5-4	ASSPGQYYEQY
TRBJ1-5	TRBV19	ASSMVSRAGQPQH
TRBJ2-3	TRBV10-1	ASSEWTSGKTDTQY
TRBJ1-1	TRBV7-2	ASRPSGLTEAF
TRBJ2-1	TRBV6-2/TRBV6-3	ASSSQLAGSYNEQF
TRBJ2-5	TRBV5-8	ASSLLAGYQETQY
TRBJ2-5	TRBV7-2	ASSPGTSGNSETQY
TRBJ2-7	TRBV7-9	ASSSWGGRAYEQY
TRBJ2-7	TRBV10-2	ASSESGGPYEQY
TRBJ2-1	TRBV5-1	ASSWEFGGENEQF
TRBJ2-1	TRBV7-9	ASSLGSRHNNEQF
TRBJ2-3	TRBV5-4	ASSDRARTADTQY
TRBJ1-6	TRBV4-1	ASSQLNRRGPLH
TRBJ2-1	TRBV19	ASSIAGVFSNEQF
TRBJ1-1	TRBV15	ATRGCAGAEGNTEAF
TRBJ1-2	TRBV15	ATSRDLGGYGYT
TRBJ2-5	TRBV25-1	ASSEMGGETQY
TRBJ2-5	TRBV27	ASSYLERESQETQY
TRBJ2-7	TRBV27	ASSARSGRITYEQY
TRBJ1-2	TRBV5-1	ASSLDVSLSWGYT
TRBJ2-6	TRBV15	ATSGQTGAPGANVLT
TRBJ2-4	TRBV28	ASSWGPTSKNIQY
TRBJ2-2	TRBV20-1	SASALGGRGDTGELF
TRBJ2-1	TRBV18	ASSPRQEDYNEQF
TRBJ2-2	TRBV5-1	ASRTASTGELF
TRBJ2-4	TRBV11-1	ASREGTSGNIQY
TRBJ2-5	TRBV5-1	ASSIGTGKETQY
TRBJ2-5	TRBV7-7	ASSPVGRVLETQY
TRBJ2-4	TRBV18	ASSPGQGTKNIQY
TRBJ2-7	TRBV5-1	ASSRGLDVLEQY
TRBJ1-4	TRBV27	ASSPLLHSPNEKLF
TRBJ2-7	TRBV2	ASSPSQGADYEQY
TRBJ2-3	TRBV4-2	ASSRGLEDTQY
TRBJ2-1	TRBV27	ASSLTRLAASNNEQF
TRBJ1-4	TRBV7-9	ASSLRRGEKLF
TRBJ1-2	TRBV9	ASSPQRGGYT
TRBJ2-3	TRBV2	ASSEGQRDWSTDTQY
TRBJ1-2	TRBV28	ASSSPRTDLRDGYT
TRBJ2-7	TRBV7-2	ASSLAGGTGGDPTWYEQY
TRBJ2-7	TRBV19	ASGRGADEQY
TRBJ1-6	TRBV27	ASSLARDTSAPLH
TRBJ1-5	TRBV6-6	ASNDRSNQPQH
TRBJ1-1	TRBV6-1	ASSQLYYQAF
TRBJ2-1	TRBV19	ASSTVAGLSSYNEQF
TRBJ2-1	TRBV28	ASSLSTSGRNEQF
TRBJ2-1	TRBV24-1	ATEEQGESYNEQF